The clone carrying this TCR beta chain was found once. This entry belongs to a study of blood T cell repertoires in COVID-19. Study overall: The United States, Italy and Spain provided the acute and convalescent COVID-19 samples. T cells, B-cell-depleted T cells, or PBMCs provided the cDNA or gDNA that served as material.

Trimming left V 0 bases short and J 3 bases short, with 10 bases between. Germline CDR1 reads SGHRS; CDR2 reads YFSETQ. The CDR3 loop spans 15 amino acids. Per the original methods: Nucleated cell counts were estimated from reference gene primer amplification. Sequenced by immunoSEQ multiplex PCR; TCRdb stores in-frame clones only, minus some. V and J calls and clone size are given by that table; D and trimming were obtained from the DNA. The data hold some 83,000 clones, with about nine tenths observed a single time. The sample taken for sequencing was peripheral blood. V and J are TRBV5-1 and TRBJ2-1, with D perhaps TRBD2 (5 bases). The origin of this receptor is a man older than 75 in a cohort sampled during active COVID-19. CDR3 DNA: TGCGCCAGCAGCTTGGGGGCCGGGAACTACAATGAGCAGTTCTTC. Protein: CASSLGAGNYNEQFF.